The 16 T cell receptor beta chains below come from one sample, sequenced in a study of T cell responses to AZD1222 COVID-19 vaccine. Some clones are missing from TCRdb's copy, which holds only in-frame ones; the method was immunoSEQ multiplex PCR. The sample records 70,000 to 90,000 clones, approximately 83% being singletons. The source was peripheral blood, collected 28 days after the second AZD1222 dose. The receptor source for this set is an adult who received the AZD1222 COVID-19 vaccine.

This rearrangement joins TRBV6-6 to TRBJ1-3; TRBD1 matches at 7 bases. The CDR3 loop spans 16 amino acids. V was clipped by 6 bases and J by 1 base; unmatched bases: 9. The germline V gene encodes CDR1 MNHNY and CDR2 SVGAGI (reference sequence). This CDR3 is CASSGGQQISGNTIYF. In nucleotides, the CDR3 is TGTGCCAGCAGCGGGGGACAGCAGATATCTGGAAACACCATATATTTT.

The chain couples TRBV29-1 to TRBJ2-1; D assignment may be TRBD1 or TRBD2 (5 bases each). V was pared by 3 bases and J by 5 bases, with 11 bases between. This CDR3 comprises 13 residues. Germline V gene data show CDR1 as SQVTM and CDR2 as ANQGSEA. This chain's CDR3 is CSVDLGPDNEQFF. Written as DNA, the CDR3 is TGCAGCGTTGACTTGGGACCCGACAATGAGCAGTTCTTC.

In its sample, this clone was seen a few times. V and J are TRBV6-5 and TRBJ2-2, with 7 bases aligning to TRBD2. CDR3 length: 14 amino acids. V gave up 7 bases and J gave up 1 base; unmatched junction bases: 3. CDR1 MNHEY and CDR2 SVGAGI come from the germline V gene. Here the CDR3 DNA reads TGTGCCAGCACTATAGCGGGGAACACCGGGGAGCTGTTTTTT. Translation: CASTIAGNTGELFF.

J is TRBJ1-3 and V is TRBV7-2; TRBD1 matches at 8 bases. CDR3 size: 15 residues. Losses at the gene ends were 3 bases for V and 7 bases for J; bases not matched to a gene: 8. The germline V gene has CDR1 SGHTA and CDR2 FQGNSA. The CDR3 DNA follows: TGTGCCAGCAGCTTCGGACAGGGCAAAGGGAACACCATATATTTT. Protein sequence: CASSFGQGKGNTIYF.

The chain combines TRBV14 with TRBJ1-6; unclear D gene. The V end lost 1 base, the J end lost 7 bases, and 5 bases lay between the germline ends. The CDR3 loop spans 13 amino acids. Looked up from germline, CDR1 is SGHDN and CDR2 is FVKESK. CDR3 DNA: TGTGCCAGCAGCCAAGCAGGAAATTCACCCCTCCACTTT. It encodes CASSQAGNSPLHF.

CDR3 sequence: CASSRGDREKTHNYEQYV. The CDR3 bases are TGTGCCAGCAGTCGAGGGGACAGGGAGAAAACGCATAACTACGAGCAGTACGTC. V is TRBV6-6 and J is TRBJ2-7; 9 nucleotides match TRBD1. The germline gives CDR1 MNHNY, CDR2 SVGAGI (reference sequence). V gave up 5 bases and J gave up 3 bases; unmatched junction bases: 17. The CDR3 has 18 amino acids.

A single count supports this clone. The chain carries TRBV19 and TRBJ1-5; no clear D gene. V was clipped by 0 bases and J by 6 bases, with 18 bases between them. This CDR3 contains 17 residues. Germline V CDR1 and CDR2: LNHDA, SQIVND (reference sequence). The CDR3 sequence is CASSIESGWGGSQPQHF. The CDR3, as DNA: TGTGCCAGTAGTATAGAAAGTGGCTGGGGAGGGAGTCAGCCCCAGCATTTT.

The chain has TRBV28 and TRBJ1-3, with TRBD1 identical over 7 bases. Trimming cost V 6 bases and J 4 bases; bases outside gene matches: 6. CDR1 and CDR2 from the germline V gene are MDHEN and SYDVKM. The CDR3 has 14 residues. CDR3 loop: CASSLQGYGNTIYF. For the CDR3, the DNA is TGTGCCAGCAGCTTACAGGGGTACGGAAACACCATATATTTT.

V gene TRBV2 combines with J gene TRBJ1-6; D unclear. Germline CDR1 reads SNHLY; CDR2 reads FYNNEI. CDR3 length: 15 amino acids. Trimming removed 8 bases from V and 0 bases from J, with 11 bases in between. In DNA form, the CDR3 reads TGTGCCAGCCTCCAGGAGAGCTCCTATAATTCACCCCTCCACTTT. Its translation: CASLQESSYNSPLHF. The complete variable domain, with remaining parts taken from reference TRBV2 and TRBJ1-6, reads EPEVTQTPSHQVTQMGQEVILRCVPISNHLYFYWYRQILGQKVEFLVSFYNNEISEKSEIFDDQFSVERPDGSNFTLKIRSTKLEDSAMYFCASLQESSYNSPLHFGNGTRLTVT.

The chain carries TRBV6-1 and TRBJ1-1; TRBD1 matches at 10 bases. The length of the CDR3 is 15 residues. Germline CDR1 reads MNHNS; CDR2 reads SASEGT. Germline trimming cut 3 bases from V and 4 bases from J; bases unmatched to any gene: 5. CDR3 protein: CASSDRQGARTEAFF. The CDR3 nucleotides are TGTGCCAGCAGTGATAGACAGGGGGCGCGCACTGAAGCTTTCTTT.

The rearrangement joins TRBV18 to TRBJ1-5, with D possibly matching TRBD1 (6 bases). The V gene's germline CDR1 is KGHSH and CDR2 LQKENI. V gave up 3 bases and J gave up 4 bases, with 13 bases separating them. The CDR3 has 15 amino acids. CDR3 sequence (DNA): TGTGCCAGCTCACCCGAACGGACAGAGAATCAGCCCCAGCATTTT. Encoded protein: CASSPERTENQPQHF.

The DNA for the CDR3 is TGTGCCAGCAGCCAAGACAGGAACACTGAAGCTTTCTTT. The encoded protein is CASSQDRNTEAFF. The chain joins TRBV7-6 to TRBJ1-1; D is possibly TRBD1 (5 bases). The CDR3 contains 13 residues. V gave up 5 bases and J gave up 1 base, with 8 bases separating them. CDR1 and CDR2 from the germline V gene are SGHVS and FNYEAQ.

The chain couples TRBV19 to TRBJ1-2; 9 nucleotides match TRBD1. In germline, CDR1 is LNHDA, CDR2 SQIVND (reference sequence). There are 13 residues in the CDR3. The V and J ends lost 10 bases and 11 bases, in that order; junction bases with no gene match: 14. The chain's CDR3 is CATWDRDRVSYTF. The CDR3 DNA sequence: TGTGCCACCTGGGATCGGGACAGGGTTTCTTACACCTTC.

The V and J genes are TRBV2 and TRBJ1-2; 10 nucleotides line up with TRBD1. V trimming: 0 bases; J trimming: 4 bases; junction bases outside the gene matches: 5. CDR3 length equals 16 residues. Germline V gene lookup returns CDR1 SNHLY and CDR2 FYNNEI. Written as DNA, the CDR3 is TGTGCCAGCAGTGAAGCCTTGACAGGGGGCGGCTATGGCTACACCTTC. This encodes CASSEALTGGGYGYTF. The full variable domain, rest sourced from reference TRBV2 and TRBJ1-2, is EPEVTQTPSHQVTQMGQEVILRCVPISNHLYFYWYRQILGQKVEFLVSFYNNEISEKSEIFDDQFSVERPDGSNFTLKIRSTKLEDSAMYFCASSEALTGGGYGYTFGSGTRLTVV.

This clone is deemed medium-sized. This chain joins TRBV4-2 and TRBJ2-7; D is possibly TRBD1 (6 bases). The V gene lost 2 bases and the J gene lost 1 base, with 9 bases spanning the gap. The CDR3 sequence is 14 residues long. Germline assignment: CDR1 LGHNA and CDR2 YNFKEQ. CDR3 DNA sequence: TGTGCCAGCAGCCAACCAGACAGGTCCTACGAGCAGTACTTC. Translated: CASSQPDRSYEQYF.

The chain employs TRBV6-5 and TRBJ1-1; possible D gene TRBD1, 5 bases. The CDR3 consists of 15 residues. Germline CDR1 is MNHEY and CDR2 is SVGAGI. Trimming removed 4 bases from V and 1 base from J, with 13 bases in between. The CDR3 nucleotides are TGTGCCAGCAGTTTCGCCGGGACGGCGAACACTGAAGCTTTCTTT. Protein sequence: CASSFAGTANTEAFF.